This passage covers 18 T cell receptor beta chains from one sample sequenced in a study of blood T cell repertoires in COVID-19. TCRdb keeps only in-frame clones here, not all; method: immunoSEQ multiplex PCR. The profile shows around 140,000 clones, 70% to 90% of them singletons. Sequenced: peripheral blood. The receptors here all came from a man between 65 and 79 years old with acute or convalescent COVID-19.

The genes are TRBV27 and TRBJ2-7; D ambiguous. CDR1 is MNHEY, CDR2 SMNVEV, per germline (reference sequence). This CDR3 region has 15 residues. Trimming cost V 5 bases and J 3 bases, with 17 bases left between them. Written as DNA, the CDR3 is TGTGCCAGCAGTCCATCACTCCAACCTAACTACGAGCAGTACTTC. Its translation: CASSPSLQPNYEQYF.

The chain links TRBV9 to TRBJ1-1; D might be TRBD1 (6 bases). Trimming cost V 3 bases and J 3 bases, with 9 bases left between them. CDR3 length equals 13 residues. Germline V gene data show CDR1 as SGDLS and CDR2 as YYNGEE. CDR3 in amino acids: CASSDTGYTEAFF. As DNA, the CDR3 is TGTGCCAGCAGCGATACAGGGTACACTGAAGCTTTCTTT.

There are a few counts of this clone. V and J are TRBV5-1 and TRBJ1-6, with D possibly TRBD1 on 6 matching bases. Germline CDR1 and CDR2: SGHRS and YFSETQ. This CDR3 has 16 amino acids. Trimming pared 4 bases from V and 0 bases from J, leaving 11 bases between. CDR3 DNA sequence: TGCGCCAGCAGCCAGACAGGAGTCTCCTATAATTCACCCCTCCACTTT. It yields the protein CASSQTGVSYNSPLHF. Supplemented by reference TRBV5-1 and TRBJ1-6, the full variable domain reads KAGVTQTPRYLIKTRGQQVTLSCSPISGHRSVSWYQQTPGQGLQFLFEYFSETQRNKGNFPGRFSGRQFSNSRSEMNVSTLELGDSALYLCASSQTGVSYNSPLHFGNGTRLTVT.

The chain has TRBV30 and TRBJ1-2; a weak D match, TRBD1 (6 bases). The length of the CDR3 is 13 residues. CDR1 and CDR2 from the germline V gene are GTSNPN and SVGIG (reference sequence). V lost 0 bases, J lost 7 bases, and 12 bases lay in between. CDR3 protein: CAWSVQGHRGYTF. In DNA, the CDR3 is TGTGCCTGGAGTGTACAGGGACATCGTGGCTACACCTTC.

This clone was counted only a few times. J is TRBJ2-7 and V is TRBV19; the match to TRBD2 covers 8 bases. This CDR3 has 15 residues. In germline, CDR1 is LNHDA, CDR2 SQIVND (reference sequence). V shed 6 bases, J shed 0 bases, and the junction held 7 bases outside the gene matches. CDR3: CASRISGVSSYEQYF. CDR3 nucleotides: TGTGCCAGTAGGATTAGCGGGGTTAGCTCCTACGAGCAGTACTTC.

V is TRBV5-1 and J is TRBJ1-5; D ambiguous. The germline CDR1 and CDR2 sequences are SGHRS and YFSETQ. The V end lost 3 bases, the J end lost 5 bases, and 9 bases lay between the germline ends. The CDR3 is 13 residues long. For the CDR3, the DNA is TGCGCCAGCAGCTCTGGCGGGGATCAGCCCCAGCATTTT. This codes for CASSSGGDQPQHF.

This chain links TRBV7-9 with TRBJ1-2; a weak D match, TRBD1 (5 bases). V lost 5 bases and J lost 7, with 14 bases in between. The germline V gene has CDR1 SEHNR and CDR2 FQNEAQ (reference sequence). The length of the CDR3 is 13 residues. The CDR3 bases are TGTGCCAGCAGCATAGGAATCGGGGGTGGCTACACCTTC. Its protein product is CASSIGIGGGYTF.

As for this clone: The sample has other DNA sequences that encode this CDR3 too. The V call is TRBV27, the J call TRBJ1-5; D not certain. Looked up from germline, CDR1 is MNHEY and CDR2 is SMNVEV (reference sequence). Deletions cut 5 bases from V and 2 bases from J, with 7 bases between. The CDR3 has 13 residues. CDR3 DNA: TGTGCCAGCAGTCTTACAGGCAATCAGCCCCAGCATTTT. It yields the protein CASSLTGNQPQHF.

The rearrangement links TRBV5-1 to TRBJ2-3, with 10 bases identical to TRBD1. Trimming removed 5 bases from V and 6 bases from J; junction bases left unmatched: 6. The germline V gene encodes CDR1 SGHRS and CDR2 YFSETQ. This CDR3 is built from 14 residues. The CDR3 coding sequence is TGCGCCAGCAGAACCGGGACAGGGGCTGATACGCAGTATTTT. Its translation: CASRTGTGADTQYF.

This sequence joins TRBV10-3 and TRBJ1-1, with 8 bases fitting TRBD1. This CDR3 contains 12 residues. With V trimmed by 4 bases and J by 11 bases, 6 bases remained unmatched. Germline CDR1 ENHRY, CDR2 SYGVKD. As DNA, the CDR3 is TGTGCCATCAGTGGGGACAGGATAAGGGCTTTCTTT. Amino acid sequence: CAISGDRIRAFF.

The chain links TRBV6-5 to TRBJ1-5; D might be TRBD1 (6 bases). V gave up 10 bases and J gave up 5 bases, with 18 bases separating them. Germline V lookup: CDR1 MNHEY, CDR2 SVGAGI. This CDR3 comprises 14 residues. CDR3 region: CAILQGAGDQPQHF. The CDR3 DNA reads TGTGCCATCTTACAAGGGGCAGGGGATCAGCCCCAGCATTTT.

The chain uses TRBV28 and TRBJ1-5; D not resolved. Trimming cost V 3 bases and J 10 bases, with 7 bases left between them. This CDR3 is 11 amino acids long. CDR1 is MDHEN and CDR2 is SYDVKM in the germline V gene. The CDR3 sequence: CASSFRYPQHF. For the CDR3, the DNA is TGTGCCAGCAGTTTTCGGTATCCCCAGCATTTT.

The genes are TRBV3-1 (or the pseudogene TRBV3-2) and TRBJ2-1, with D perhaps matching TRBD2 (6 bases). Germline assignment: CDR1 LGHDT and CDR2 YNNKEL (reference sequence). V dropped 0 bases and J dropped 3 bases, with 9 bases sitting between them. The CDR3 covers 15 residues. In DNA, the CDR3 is TGTGCCAGCAGCCAAGATTGGGAGGTCTACAATGAGCAGTTCTTC. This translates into CASSQDWEVYNEQFF.

Here the CDR3 DNA reads TGTGCCAGCAGAACATTAGCGGGAGCTTACAATGAGCAGTTCTTC. As protein: CASRTLAGAYNEQFF. The genes are TRBV6-5 and TRBJ2-1, with 9 bases fitting TRBD2. With V trimmed by 6 bases and J by 4 bases, 7 bases remained unmatched. CDR1 and CDR2 (germline): MNHEY, SVGAGI. There are 15 residues in the CDR3.

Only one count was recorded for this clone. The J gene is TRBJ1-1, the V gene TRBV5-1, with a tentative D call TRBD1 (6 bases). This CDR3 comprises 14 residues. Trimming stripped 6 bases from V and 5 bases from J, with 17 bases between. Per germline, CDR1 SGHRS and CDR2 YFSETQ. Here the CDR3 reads CASTTGGRKTEAFF. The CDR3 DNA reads TGCGCCAGCACGACGGGGGGCAGGAAGACTGAAGCTTTCTTT. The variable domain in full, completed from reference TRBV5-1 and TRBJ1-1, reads KAGVTQTPRYLIKTRGQQVTLSCSPISGHRSVSWYQQTPGQGLQFLFEYFSETQRNKGNFPGRFSGRQFSNSRSEMNVSTLELGDSALYLCASTTGGRKTEAFFGQGTRLTVV.

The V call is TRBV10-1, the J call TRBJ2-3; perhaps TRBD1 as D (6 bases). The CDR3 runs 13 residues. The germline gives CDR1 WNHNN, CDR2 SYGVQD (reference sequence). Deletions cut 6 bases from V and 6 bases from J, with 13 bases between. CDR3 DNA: TGCGCCAGCAGCCTACAGGGTGCGGATACGCAGTATTTT. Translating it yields CASSLQGADTQYF.

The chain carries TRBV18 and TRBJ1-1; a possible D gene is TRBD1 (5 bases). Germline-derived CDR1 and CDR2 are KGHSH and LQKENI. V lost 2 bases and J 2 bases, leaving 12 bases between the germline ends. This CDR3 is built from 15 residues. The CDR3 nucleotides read TGTGCCAGCTCACCAGGACAACAGACAAACACTGAAGCTTTCTTT. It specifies CASSPGQQTNTEAFF.

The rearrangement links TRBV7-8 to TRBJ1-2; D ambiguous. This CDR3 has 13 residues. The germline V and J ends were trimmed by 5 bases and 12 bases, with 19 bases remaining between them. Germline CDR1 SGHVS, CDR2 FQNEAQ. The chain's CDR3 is CASSARRGSEHTF. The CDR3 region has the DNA TGTGCCAGCAGCGCCCGACGAGGATCTGAACACACCTTC.